Described below is a single TCR beta chain sequence and its context. Its recognized antigen is unknown. No base-level quality is on record; no much larger clone is a single base apart. CDR1 and CDR2 are read off the germline V gene as SGHRS and YFSETQ. There are 15 amino acids in the CDR3, from cysteine to phenylalanine inclusive. Solely the CDR3 DNA is kept, with 45 bases framed from the first base. The V end gives up 4 bases and the J end 0 bases, leaving 5 bases in the junction not matched to a gene. These data are taken from a study of T cell changes during pregnancy in multiple sclerosis (dated by TCRdb to the late 2010s). Looking at the study overall: The study looked at changes in the T cell repertoire across pregnancy in women with multiple sclerosis.

Library prep was done by the immunoSEQ multiplex PCR assay. The table comes from immuneACCESS by way of TCRdb, which keeps in-frame sequences with V and J called. Part of the clones is missing from these tables; in studies checked, under half for an unresolved V gene and the rest for unknown reasons. This sample has more than 35,000 clones in its table, and about nine tenths of those were observed once. The ten largest account for about 0.42% of the sample. This clonotype was sampled from a female donor in good health, enrolled as a control in a pregnancy study. The chain employs TRBV5-1 and TRBJ1-1, and TRBD1 aligns with 8 junction nucleotides. Sequences were derived from CD4+ T cells from peripheral blood mononuclear cells, sampled in the third trimester of pregnancy. The CDR3 here reads CASSGRTGLNTEAFF. The nucleotide sequence reads as follows: TGCGCCAGCAGCGGGAGGACAGGGTTGAACACTGAAGCTTTCTTT.